This record looks at one TCR beta chain sequence and its context. Its antigen remains unknown. Libraries were prepared by immunoSEQ multiplex PCR; TCRdb keeps only in-frame clonotypes and omits some of them. Of 200,000 to 250,000 clones listed, roughly 91% were seen once; the top ten hold roughly 0.99%. The data are from a study of T cell responses to AZD1222 COVID-19 vaccine. Study observations and caveats: CD4 TCRs linked to vaccination spanned spike, dominating at 160-218 and 743-854. Donors, mostly white British, included more females; clonal diversity was possibly underestimated. Only six AZD1222 recipients tested seropositive at baseline.

The germline gives CDR1 SGDLS, CDR2 YYNGEE. This CDR3 is 15 amino acids long. V lost 3 bases and J lost 8; bases outside the gene matches: 9. The chain couples TRBV9 to TRBJ2-1, with TRBD2 matching 9 bases. The source material was peripheral blood, sampled on day 0 of MenACWY control vaccination. The clonotype originates from an adult in good health. CDR3 sequence (DNA): TGTGCCAGCAGCGAGGGGACTAGCTGGTTGGATGAGCAGTTCTTC. Translated: CASSEGTSWLDEQFF.